This passage covers 32 T cell receptor beta chains from one sample sequenced in a study of shared clonotypes between healthy human individuals. Only in-frame clones appear in the TCRdb table, and some are missing; sequencing was by immunoSEQ multiplex PCR. Here the sample spans around 500,000 clones, about four fifths being singletons. Input material: PBMCs. The receptors shown here come from a woman aged 40 to 49 in good health. Some clones in this sample may be carry-over from other donors' samples.

This clone was observed once. J is TRBJ2-7 and V is TRBV5-4; TRBD2 aligns across 7 bases. Trimming took 0 bases from V and 2 from J; bases not matched to a gene: 8. The CDR3 totals 16 residues. Germline V gene sequence: CDR1 SGHNT, CDR2 YYREEE (reference sequence). For the CDR3, the DNA is TGTGCCAGCAGCTTGGCCGGCCAGCGGGGTACCTACGAGCAGTACTTC. This codes for CASSLAGQRGTYEQYF.

The chain is built from TRBV28 and TRBJ1-4; TRBD1 aligns across 10 bases. CDR3 length: 14 amino acids. Trimming took 7 bases from V and 5 from J; bases not matched to a gene: 4. Germline assignment: CDR1 MDHEN and CDR2 SYDVKM. Here the CDR3 reads CASTAGQGNEKLFF. The DNA of the CDR3 is TGTGCCAGCACTGCGGGACAGGGGAATGAAAAACTGTTTTTT.

V gene TRBV10-3 combines with J gene TRBJ2-7; 8 bases line up with TRBD1. The V gene's germline CDR1 is ENHRY and CDR2 SYGVKD. The ends lost 5 bases at V and 0 bases at J; junction bases unmatched: 3. The CDR3 is made up of 14 amino acids. The CDR3 DNA reads as TGTGCCATCAGTAGAGGACAGGGCTCCTACGAGCAGTACTTC. Translated: CAISRGQGSYEQYF.

The CDR3 protein is CASRILGVGEKLFF. CDR3 sequence (DNA): TGTGCCAGCAGGATTCTAGGGGTCGGTGAAAAACTGTTTTTT. This chain joins TRBV28 and TRBJ1-4; tentative D call: TRBD1 (5 bases). The V and J ends lost 6 bases and 7 bases respectively, with 15 bases between them. Germline loops: CDR1 MDHEN, CDR2 SYDVKM. The CDR3 has 14 amino acids.

The rearrangement joins TRBV21-1 to TRBJ1-5. TRBV21-1 is tagged as a pseudogene. This CDR3 is built from 11 residues. This CDR3 is CASRADQPQHF. The CDR3 coding sequence is TGTGCCTCTCGGGCAGATCAGCCCCAGCATTTT.

The chain joins TRBV7-4 to TRBJ1-5; a possible D gene is TRBD1 (5 bases). There are 17 residues in the CDR3. The V end was cut by 5 bases, the J end by 2 bases, with 19 bases between. Per germline, CDR1 SGHVT and CDR2 SQSDAQ. DNA of the CDR3: TGTGCCAGCAGCCCCTGGTCGGGGGGGGTGGGCAATCAGCCCCAGCATTTT. It codes for CASSPWSGGVGNQPQHF.

The chain couples TRBV15 to TRBJ1-5; the D is unclear. Germline lookup yields CDR1 LNHNV and CDR2 YYDKDF (reference sequence). The ends were cut back, 4 bases at V and 3 bases at J, with 7 bases in the middle. The CDR3 consists of 13 residues. The CDR3 here is CATSTANNQPQHF. CDR3 bases: TGTGCCACCAGCACAGCAAACAATCAGCCCCAGCATTTT.

Turning to this clone: This sequence may be a read error, since a much larger clone differs from it by one base. This chain links TRBV28 with TRBJ2-7; 9 nucleotides line up with TRBD1. The germline V gene has CDR1 MDHEN and CDR2 SYDVKM. Trimming removed 8 bases from V and 2 bases from J; junction bases left unmatched: 1. The CDR3 runs to 12 residues. The CDR3 sequence: CASGTGTYEQYF. CDR3 coding DNA: TGTGCCAGCGGGACAGGGACCTACGAGCAGTACTTC.

This clone was recorded a few times. The chain has TRBV10-3 and TRBJ1-5; 9 bases map to TRBD1. Germline CDR1 and CDR2: ENHRY and SYGVKD. The CDR3 covers 13 residues. V gave up 5 bases and J gave up 5 bases; unmatched junction bases: 1. The CDR3 loop reads CAISRDRDQPQHF. DNA of the CDR3: TGTGCCATCAGTAGGGACAGGGATCAGCCCCAGCATTTT.

The V call is TRBV28, the J call TRBJ1-2; tentative D call: TRBD1 (5 bases). The CDR3 loop spans 13 amino acids. V shed 6 bases and J shed 1 base, with 9 bases lying between them. CDR1 MDHEN and CDR2 SYDVKM come from the germline V gene. CDR3 nucleotides: TGTGCCAGCAGGGTCGGACATAACTATGGCTACACCTTC. Translated, it gives CASRVGHNYGYTF.

The CDR3 sequence: CASSQEGPAGGVGEQYF. In DNA form, the CDR3 reads TGTGCCAGCAGCCAAGAAGGCCCAGCGGGAGGGGTGGGCGAGCAGTACTTC. The rearrangement links TRBV4-2 to TRBJ2-7, with 10 bases identical to TRBD2. Germline CDR1 and CDR2: LGHNA and YNFKEQ. V shed 0 bases, J shed 6 bases, and the junction held 11 bases outside the gene matches. The CDR3 is 17 residues long.

The rearrangement links TRBV11-2 to TRBJ2-1; D remains unclear. Per germline, CDR1 SGHAT and CDR2 FQNNGV. V lost 2 bases and J lost 0, with 14 bases in between. The CDR3 totals 17 residues. CDR3 DNA: TGTGCCAGCAGCTTAAGATGGAAGACGGGCTCCTACAATGAGCAGTTCTTC. Protein sequence: CASSLRWKTGSYNEQFF. The complete variable domain, with remaining parts taken from reference TRBV11-2 and TRBJ2-1, reads EAGVAQSPRYKIIEKRQSVAFWCNPISGHATLYWYQQILGQGPKLLIQFQNNGVVDDSQLPKDRFSAERLKGVDSTLKIQPAKLEDSAVYLCASSLRWKTGSYNEQFFGPGTRLTVL.

The chain joins TRBV28 to TRBJ2-3; 7 bases agree with TRBD1. Germline CDR1 reads MDHEN; CDR2 reads SYDVKM. The ends lost 8 bases at V and 4 bases at J; junction bases unmatched: 12. This CDR3 comprises 15 residues. The CDR3 coding sequence is TGTGCCAGCGGGCCCACCAGGGGGAGCCCAGATACGCAGTATTTT. It specifies CASGPTRGSPDTQYF. Variable domain in full (rest from reference TRBV28 and TRBJ2-3): DVKVTQSSRYLVKRTGEKVFLECVQDMDHENMFWYRQDPGLGLRLIYFSYDVKMKEKGDIPEGYSVSREKKERFSLILESASTNQTSMYLCASGPTRGSPDTQYFGPGTRLTVL.

The chain couples TRBV10-1 to TRBJ2-5; 9 positions agree with TRBD1. The CDR3 contains 16 residues. In germline, CDR1 is WNHNN, CDR2 SYGVQD (reference sequence). J gave up 0 bases and V 5 bases, and 7 bases lay outside the gene matches. The DNA for the CDR3 is TGCGCCAGCAGTTCTCGGACAGGGGCGTACCAAGAGACCCAGTACTTC. Amino acid sequence: CASSSRTGAYQETQYF.

In this sample, this clone turned up once. The V call is TRBV5-1, the J call TRBJ2-1, with 7 bases that match TRBD1. CDR3 size: 13 residues. From germline, CDR1 is SGHRS and CDR2 YFSETQ. Unmatched junction bases numbered 5, after V lost 3 bases and J lost 8 bases. CDR3 in amino acids: CASSSRQGHEQFF. For the CDR3, the DNA is TGCGCCAGCAGCTCTCGACAGGGCCATGAGCAGTTCTTC.

This rearrangement joins TRBV5-1 to TRBJ1-1, with a tentative D call TRBD1 (6 bases). There are 16 residues in the CDR3. Germline assignment: CDR1 SGHRS and CDR2 YFSETQ. V lost 0 bases to trimming and J lost 1 base, with 13 bases between them. The CDR3 DNA is TGCGCCAGCAGCTTGGCGCAGGGGATTGGGAACACTGAAGCTTTCTTT. Its translation: CASSLAQGIGNTEAFF.

Notes on this clone: This CDR3 is also generated by other DNA sequences in the sample. The chain employs TRBV7-3 and TRBJ1-1, with a possible D match to TRBD1 (5 bases). Looked up from germline, CDR1 is SGHTA and CDR2 is FQGTGA. This CDR3 comprises 14 residues. V was cut by 0 bases and J by 2 bases, with 7 bases left in between. DNA for the CDR3: TGTGCCAGCAGCTTAACCGGGGGAAACACTGAAGCTTTCTTT. Amino acid sequence: CASSLTGGNTEAFF.

J is TRBJ1-1 and V is TRBV28; 7 nucleotides line up with TRBD1. CDR1 is MDHEN, CDR2 SYDVKM, per germline. The CDR3 is 14 amino acids. The J segment lost 11 bases and the V segment lost 4 bases, leaving 13 bases of the junction unmatched. The CDR3 nucleotides are TGTGCCAGCAGTTACGGGACAGCCAGTCAAACGGCTTTCTTT. The encoded protein is CASSYGTASQTAFF.

This rearrangement joins TRBV7-3 to TRBJ1-1; TRBD1 matches at 10 bases. CDR3 length: 16 amino acids. Per germline, CDR1 SGHTA and CDR2 FQGTGA. V trimming: 0 bases; J trimming: 4 bases; junction bases outside the gene matches: 5. The CDR3, as DNA: TGTGCCAGCAGCTTAACCCCGGGACAGGGGTTCACTGAAGCTTTCTTT. Translated: CASSLTPGQGFTEAFF.

This clone was detected once. V usage is TRBV18 and J usage is TRBJ2-5, with D maybe TRBD1 (5 bases). CDR1 KGHSH and CDR2 LQKENI come from the germline V gene. The V and J ends lost 2 bases and 2 bases respectively, with 9 bases between them. This CDR3 has 14 amino acids. The chain's CDR3 is CASSPDRVQETQYF. CDR3 bases: TGTGCCAGCTCACCAGACAGAGTGCAAGAGACCCAGTACTTC.

Of note for this clone: This may arise from a read error, as a much more abundant clone is one base away. The chain is built from TRBV4-3 and TRBJ2-3; 9 bases match TRBD1. Germline V CDR1 and CDR2: LGHNA, YSLEER. The V gene end was trimmed by 4 bases and the J gene end by 1 base; junction bases not matched to a gene: 3. This CDR3 has 15 residues. CDR3 in DNA: TGCGCCAGCAGCCGGGACAGGGCCCGCACAGATACGCAGTATTTT. The encoded protein is CASSRDRARTDTQYF.

The genes are TRBV28 and TRBJ1-1; no definite D call. The V end was cut by 1 base, the J end by 4 bases, with 10 bases between. The length of the CDR3 is 14 residues. Germline V gives CDR1 MDHEN, CDR2 SYDVKM. The CDR3 nucleotides read TGTGCCAGCAGTTTATCACACGGGAGCACTGAAGCTTTCTTT. Translated, it gives CASSLSHGSTEAFF.

The V and J genes are TRBV19 and TRBJ2-7, with D maybe TRBD2 (6 bases). The V end was cut by 5 bases, the J end by 0 bases, with 11 bases between. The CDR3 totals 14 residues. Germline-derived CDR1 and CDR2 are LNHDA and SQIVND (reference sequence). The CDR3 DNA reads TGTGCCAGTAGTCAGCCGGGAGACTCCTACGAGCAGTACTTC. This gives the protein CASSQPGDSYEQYF.

This clone came up once. The chain joins TRBV28 to TRBJ2-1, with 10 bases fitting TRBD2. The CDR3 is 17 residues long. Looked up from germline, CDR1 is MDHEN and CDR2 is SYDVKM. V gave up 3 bases and J gave up 3 bases; unmatched junction bases: 8. The CDR3 coding sequence is TGTGCCAGCAGTTTTCCACCGGGACTAGCGAACTACAATGAGCAGTTCTTC. This codes for CASSFPPGLANYNEQFF.

This clone was counted a single time. V and J are TRBV7-6 and TRBJ2-2; 13 positions match TRBD2. CDR3 size: 17 residues. The ends lost 2 bases at V and 7 bases at J; junction bases unmatched: 7. Per the germline V gene, CDR1 is SGHVS and CDR2 is FNYEAQ. CDR3 sequence reads: CASSLKSTSGRNGELFF. In nucleotides, the CDR3 is TGTGCCAGCAGCTTAAAATCGACTAGCGGGAGGAACGGGGAGCTGTTTTTT. Variable domain in full (rest from reference TRBV7-6 and TRBJ2-2): GAGVSQSPRYKVTKRGQDVALRCDPISGHVSLYWYRQALGQGPEFLTYFNYEAQQDKSGLPNDRFSAERPEGSISTLTIQRTEQRDSAMYRCASSLKSTSGRNGELFFGEGSRLTVL.

The V and J genes are TRBV28 and TRBJ2-1, with D possibly TRBD1 on 5 matching bases. This CDR3 region has 16 residues. The germline V gene has CDR1 MDHEN and CDR2 SYDVKM. V lost 4 bases to trimming and J lost 7 bases, with 20 bases between them. This chain's CDR3 is CASSSPQVIGENEQFF. The CDR3 region has the DNA TGTGCCAGCAGTTCCCCTCAGGTGATAGGGGAAAATGAGCAGTTCTTC.

The genes are TRBV7-3 and TRBJ2-7; a possible D gene is TRBD1 (6 bases). The CDR3 is 15 amino acids. Germline values: CDR1 SGHTA, CDR2 FQGTGA. With 5 bases removed from V and 3 bases from J, the gap between germline ends came to 17 bases. CDR3 amino acids: CASSQSTGNRYEQYF. Here the CDR3 DNA reads TGTGCCAGCAGCCAATCTACAGGGAACCGCTACGAGCAGTACTTC.

This clone was detected only a few times. The V call is TRBV2, the J call TRBJ2-2; D may be TRBD2 (6 bases). Trimming pared 5 bases from V and 0 bases from J, leaving 13 bases between. The CDR3 has 16 amino acids. CDR1 and CDR2 (germline): SNHLY, FYNNEI. CDR3 DNA: TGTGCCAGCAGTCCCCGGAGGGGAACGAACACCGGGGAGCTGTTTTTT. This encodes CASSPRRGTNTGELFF.

The CDR3 nucleotides are TGTGCCAGCAGTGACGCCCTAGTAGCGACACAAGAGACCCAGTACTTC. Translating gives CASSDALVATQETQYF. This sequence joins TRBV6-1 and TRBJ2-5; D perhaps matches TRBD2 (5 bases). Between the trimmed V and J ends, which lost 3 bases and 2 bases, there was a span of 16 bases. There are 16 residues in the CDR3. CDR1 is MNHNS, CDR2 SASEGT, per germline.

The chain couples TRBV4-1 to TRBJ1-2, with TRBD1 matching over 9 bases. Germline CDR1 reads MGHRA; CDR2 reads YSYEKL. V trimming: 3 bases; J trimming: 5 bases; junction bases outside the gene matches: 13. The CDR3 spans 17 residues. The CDR3 DNA reads as TGCGCCAGCAGCCATATGTTCCGGGACAGGGATCCGTATGGCTACACCTTC. As protein: CASSHMFRDRDPYGYTF.

The chain joins TRBV4-2 to TRBJ1-1, with 10 bases aligning to TRBD1. CDR1 and CDR2 from the germline V gene are LGHNA and YNFKEQ. This CDR3 region has 13 residues. Trimming cost V 5 bases and J 3 bases; bases outside gene matches: 0. The DNA for the CDR3 is TGTGCCAGCAGCGGGACAGGGGACACTGAAGCTTTCTTT. Protein product: CASSGTGDTEAFF.

This clone was picked up a small number of times. The gene calls are TRBV27 and TRBJ2-7, with 8 bases that match TRBD2. V trimming: 1 base; J trimming: 2 bases; junction bases outside the gene matches: 4. The CDR3 contains 15 residues. CDR1 and CDR2 from the germline V gene are MNHEY and SMNVEV (reference sequence). CDR3 bases: TGTGCCAGCAGTTTATACAGCGGGGGTACCTACGAGCAGTACTTC. Amino acids: CASSLYSGGTYEQYF.